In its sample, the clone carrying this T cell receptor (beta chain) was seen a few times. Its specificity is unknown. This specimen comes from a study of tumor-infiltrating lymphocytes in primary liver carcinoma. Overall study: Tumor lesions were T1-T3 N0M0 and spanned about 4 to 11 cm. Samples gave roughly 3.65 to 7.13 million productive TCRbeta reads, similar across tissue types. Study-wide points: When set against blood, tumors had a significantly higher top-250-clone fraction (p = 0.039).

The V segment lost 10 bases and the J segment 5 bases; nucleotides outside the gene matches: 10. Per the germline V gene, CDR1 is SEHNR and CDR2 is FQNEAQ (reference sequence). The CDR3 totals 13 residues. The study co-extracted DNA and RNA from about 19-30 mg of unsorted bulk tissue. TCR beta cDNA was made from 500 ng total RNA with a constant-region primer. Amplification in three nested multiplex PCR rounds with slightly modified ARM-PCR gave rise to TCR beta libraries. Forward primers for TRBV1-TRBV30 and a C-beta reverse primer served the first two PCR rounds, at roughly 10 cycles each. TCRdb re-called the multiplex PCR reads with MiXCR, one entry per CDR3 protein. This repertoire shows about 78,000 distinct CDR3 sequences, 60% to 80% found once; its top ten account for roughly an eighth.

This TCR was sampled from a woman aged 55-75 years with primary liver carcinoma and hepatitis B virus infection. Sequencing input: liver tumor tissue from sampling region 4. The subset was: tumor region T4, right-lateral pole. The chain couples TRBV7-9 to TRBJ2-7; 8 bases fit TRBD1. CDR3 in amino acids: CANSYQGAHEQYF. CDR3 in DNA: TGTGCCAACAGTTACCAGGGGGCTCACGAGCAGTACTTC.